The 31 T cell receptor beta chains below come from one sample, sequenced in a study of blood T cells in healthy people across ages. The use of a sample-barcoded 5' primer and a J-beta primer mix characterized a second PCR of roughly 6 to 12 cycles. MiXCR, applied by TCRdb to the 5' RACE reads, yields one record per CDR3 protein. This sample yields around 1,900,000 distinct CDR3 sequences, of which roughly two fifths are seen a single time; 20% to 25% belongs to the top ten. Sequenced sample: blood. The receptors here all came from a human donor in good health.

The V gene is TRBV6-1, the J gene TRBJ2-5; perhaps D is TRBD1 or TRBD2 (5 bases each). CDR3 length equals 10 residues. Germline V CDR1 and CDR2: MNHNS, SASEGT. Trimming stripped 7 bases from V and 11 bases from J, with 11 bases between. CDR3 coding DNA: TGTGCCAGCATCTTAGGGGAGCAGTACTTC. This translates into CASILGEQYF.

This clonotype was counted a few times. The V gene is TRBV10-3, the J gene TRBJ2-3; a weak D match, TRBD1 (6 bases). Germline lookup yields CDR1 ENHRY and CDR2 SYGVKD. V was pared by 4 bases and J by 3 bases, with 11 bases between. This CDR3 is 14 amino acids long. The CDR3, as DNA: TGTGCCATCAGTGGAGGGGGACGGACAGATACGCAGTATTTT. Translation: CAISGGGRTDTQYF.

V is TRBV19 and J is TRBJ1-2; the D is unclear. The V gene lost 2 bases and the J gene lost 6 bases, with 10 bases spanning the gap. CDR1 is LNHDA and CDR2 is SQIVND in the germline V gene (reference sequence). The CDR3 totals 13 residues. CDR3 in DNA: TGTGCCAGTAGTATAAGCGGAGAGAATGGCTACACCTTC. Amino acids: CASSISGENGYTF. Full variable domain (remainder filled in from reference TRBV19 and TRBJ1-2): DGGITQSPKYLFRKEGQNVTLSCEQNLNHDAMYWYRQDPGQGLRLIYYSQIVNDFQKGDIAEGYSVSREKKESFPLTVTSAQKNPTAFYLCASSISGENGYTFGSGTRLTVV.

J is TRBJ1-1 and V is TRBV5-1; D ambiguous. V shed 4 bases and J shed 8 bases, with 18 bases lying between them. There are 14 residues in the CDR3. Germline assignment: CDR1 SGHRS and CDR2 YFSETQ. CDR3 protein: CASSPRGRVPEAFF. The DNA of the CDR3 is TGCGCCAGCAGCCCACGGGGTCGGGTCCCCGAAGCTTTCTTT.

This clonotype has more than one count but fewer than ten. V and J are TRBV6-9 and TRBJ2-6; the D gene could be TRBD1 or TRBD2 (5 bases each). CDR1 and CDR2 from the germline V gene are MNHGY and SVAAGI. This CDR3 is 16 amino acids long. The V end was cut by 9 bases, the J end by 1 base, with 16 bases between. Here the CDR3 DNA reads TGTGCCAGGCGACGGGGCGAACCTTCTGGGGCCAACGTCCTGACTTTC. Its protein product is CARRRGEPSGANVLTF.

The chain couples TRBV20-1 to TRBJ2-7; 10 bases agree with TRBD1. Germline V gene lookup returns CDR1 DFQATT and CDR2 SNEGSKA (reference sequence). After removal of 0 bases from V and 3 bases from J, the junction contained 14 bases not matched to a gene. The CDR3 length is 18 residues. The CDR3 coding sequence is TGCAGTGCTAGAGACCCCGACGGACAGGGGGTGACTTACTACGAGCAGTACTTC. This translates into CSARDPDGQGVTYYEQYF.

The chain is built from TRBV27 and TRBJ1-6, with a weak D call TRBD1 (5 bases). The CDR3 is made up of 13 amino acids. CDR1 is MNHEY and CDR2 is SMNVEV in the germline V gene (reference sequence). CDR3 coding DNA: TGTGTCGGCACCGGGGCCGGAGAATCACCCCTCCACTTT. It is translated as CVGTGAGESPLHF.

The V call is TRBV2, the J call TRBJ2-3, with a weak D call TRBD1 (6 bases). The CDR3 has 17 residues. V was pared by 6 bases and J by 2 bases, with 21 bases between. Germline CDR1 is SNHLY and CDR2 is FYNNEI. The CDR3 here is CASSRSRPTGNTDTQYF. For the CDR3, the DNA is TGTGCCAGCAGCCGTTCCAGACCTACAGGGAACACAGATACGCAGTATTTT.

This clonotype was recorded once. This sequence joins TRBV4-3 and TRBJ2-5; the D gene is possibly TRBD2 (6 bases). The last part of the DNA fits TRBJ2-7 better; the J call may be wrong. The CDR3 sequence is 15 residues long. Germline loops: CDR1 LGHNA, CDR2 YSLEER. This chain's CDR3 is CASSQETGDPHEQYF. In DNA form, the CDR3 reads TGCGCCAGCAGCCAAGAAACGGGGGACCCCCACGAGCAGTACTTC.

This clonotype came up a few times. The chain employs TRBV5-1 and TRBJ2-1; 12 nucleotides line up with TRBD2. The V and J ends lost 3 bases and 7 bases, in that order; junction bases with no gene match: 8. This CDR3 is built from 16 residues. Per germline, CDR1 SGHRS and CDR2 YFSETQ. The CDR3 loop reads CASSSELAGGLNEQFF. In DNA, the CDR3 is TGCGCCAGCAGCTCTGAGCTAGCGGGGGGGCTAAATGAGCAGTTCTTC.

The V and J genes are TRBV28 and TRBJ2-4; 7 bases are a match to TRBD2. CDR3 length equals 12 residues. The germline gives CDR1 MDHEN, CDR2 SYDVKM. The V gene end was trimmed by 6 bases and the J gene end by 13 bases; junction bases not matched to a gene: 9. CDR3 sequence (DNA): TGTGCCAGCAGCCTTGCGGGGGTGGGGCAGTACTTC. This codes for CASSLAGVGQYF.

The rearrangement links TRBV10-3 to TRBJ2-7; no clear D. Germline lookup yields CDR1 ENHRY and CDR2 SYGVKD. V was trimmed by 2 bases and J by 6 bases, leaving 11 bases between them. The CDR3 is 13 amino acids. The CDR3: CAISEQYGSEQYF. The CDR3 DNA follows: TGTGCCATCAGTGAGCAGTATGGCAGCGAGCAGTACTTC.

This clonotype was seen more than once but under ten times. The rearrangement links TRBV4-3 to TRBJ2-2; 7 bases align to TRBD1. This CDR3 has 15 amino acids. The germline V gene has CDR1 LGHNA and CDR2 YSLEER. V gave up 1 base and J gave up 4 bases; unmatched junction bases: 3. CDR3 coding DNA: TGCGCCAGCAGCCAAGTCGACAGGGCCACCGGGGAGCTGTTTTTT. Residues: CASSQVDRATGELFF.

The table lists this clonotype with a few counts. This sequence joins TRBV7-3 and TRBJ2-6, with 7 bases aligning to TRBD2. The ends lost 5 bases at V and 0 bases at J; junction bases unmatched: 7. CDR3 size: 17 residues. Germline CDR1 and CDR2: SGHTA and FQGTGA. The CDR3 bases are TGTGCCAGCAGCCTGACGGGGGGAGGCTCTGGGGCCAACGTCCTGACTTTC. This encodes CASSLTGGGSGANVLTF. The variable domain in full, with the rest retrieved from reference TRBV7-3 and TRBJ2-6, is GAGVSQTPSNKVTEKGKYVELRCDPISGHTALYWYRQSLGQGPEFLIYFQGTGAADDSGLPNDRFFAVRPEGSVSTLKIQRTERGDSAVYLCASSLTGGGSGANVLTFGAGSRLTVL.

This clonotype was observed a handful of times. This chain links TRBV9 with TRBJ1-4, with D maybe TRBD1 (6 bases). The CDR3 sequence is 13 residues long. V lost 3 bases and J 5 bases, leaving 8 bases between the germline ends. Germline loops: CDR1 SGDLS, CDR2 YYNGEE. The CDR3 region has the DNA TGTGCCAGCAGCGGTCAGGGGAATGAAAAACTGTTTTTT. It translates to CASSGQGNEKLFF.

The chain is built from TRBV5-5 and TRBJ1-5, with a weak D call TRBD1 (5 bases). The CDR3 contains 16 residues. CDR1 and CDR2 from the germline V gene are SGHKS and YYEKEE (reference sequence). Trimming stripped 3 bases from V and 4 bases from J, with 17 bases between. The CDR3 region is CASSWGGSEKNQPQHF. For the CDR3, the DNA is TGTGCCAGCAGCTGGGGGGGGTCGGAGAAAAATCAGCCCCAGCATTTT. Combining the CDR3 with reference TRBV5-5 and TRBJ1-5 gives the whole variable domain DAGVTQSPTHLIKTRGQQVTLRCSPISGHKSVSWYQQVLGQGPQFIFQYYEKEERGRGNFPDRFSARQFPNYSSELNVNALLLGDSALYLCASSWGGSEKNQPQHFGDGTRLSIL.

This clonotype showed up many times. The CDR3 is CASTTWRTGLIEKLFF. The DNA of the CDR3 is TGTGCCAGCACAACGTGGAGGACGGGCCTTATTGAAAAACTGTTTTTT. The gene calls are TRBV6-5 and TRBJ1-4; D unclear. V was trimmed by 7 bases and J by 7 bases, leaving 22 bases between them. This CDR3 is 16 amino acids long. Germline-derived CDR1 and CDR2 are MNHEY and SVGAGI.

The V and J genes are TRBV29-1 and TRBJ1-2, with 7 bases aligning to TRBD1. Germline CDR1 is SQVTM and CDR2 is ANQGSEA. The CDR3 sequence is 14 residues long. J was trimmed by 4 bases and V by 6 bases; bases with no gene match: 11. CDR3 DNA sequence: TGCAGCGTCGCCACGTTCAGGGACAGCTATGGCTACACCTTC. It is translated as CSVATFRDSYGYTF.

The chain uses TRBV5-1 and TRBJ2-1; TRBD2 is a possible D gene (5 bases). Per the germline V gene, CDR1 is SGHRS and CDR2 is YFSETQ. This CDR3 spans 15 amino acids. With 2 bases removed from V and 1 base from J, the gap between germline ends came to 10 bases. DNA for the CDR3: TGCGCCAGCAGCTTCTCGGGGATGTCCTACAATGAGCAGTTCTTC. It yields the protein CASSFSGMSYNEQFF.

As concerns this clonotype: This may be a read error, as it is one base from a much larger clone. This likely comes from a read error, as the CDR3 has no conserved phenylalanine or tryptophan at its end. The chain uses TRBV29-1 and TRBJ2-3; 8 bases are a match to TRBD2. J lost 3 bases, V lost 6 bases, and 5 bases had no gene match. The germline gives CDR1 SQVTM, CDR2 ANQGSEA. The CDR3 has 13 amino acids. CDR3 in amino acids: CSVLAGSTDTQYL. The DNA of the CDR3 is TGCAGCGTCTTAGCGGGGTCGACAGATACGCAGTATCTT.

The rearrangement links TRBV9 to TRBJ2-5; a possible D gene is TRBD2 (6 bases). CDR1 is SGDLS and CDR2 is YYNGEE in the germline V gene. The CDR3 runs to 14 residues. V lost 3 bases and J lost 7, with 16 bases in between. The CDR3 region has the DNA TGTGCCAGCAGCGCAAGGGCCTTGGAGGGGACCCAGTACTTC. Protein sequence: CASSARALEGTQYF.

The chain carries TRBV7-2 and TRBJ2-1; 9 nucleotides line up with TRBD2. CDR3 length: 15 amino acids. V gave up 1 base and J gave up 5 bases; unmatched junction bases: 3. Germline lookup yields CDR1 SGHTA and CDR2 FQGNSA. DNA of the CDR3: TGTGCCAGCAGCTTAGTGCGGGGGGGTAACAATGAGCAGTTCTTC. Translation: CASSLVRGGNNEQFF.

The sample holds a few counts of this clonotype. The chain uses TRBV4-2 and TRBJ2-7; TRBD1 matches 8 bases. This CDR3 spans 16 amino acids. From germline, CDR1 is LGHNA and CDR2 YNFKEQ. The junction had 4 bases not matched to a gene; V was cut back by 0 bases and J by 0 bases. In DNA, the CDR3 is TGTGCCAGCAGCCAAGATGCGGGACAGGTCTCCTACGAGCAGTACTTC. This encodes CASSQDAGQVSYEQYF.

The V gene is TRBV7-8, the J gene TRBJ1-1; D might be TRBD1 (6 bases). V lost 5 bases and J 4 bases, leaving 14 bases between the germline ends. Germline V gene lookup returns CDR1 SGHVS and CDR2 FQNEAQ. There are 14 residues in the CDR3. In nucleotides, the CDR3 is TGTGCCAGCAGCCCCGAAGGGGGGAGCACTGAAGCTTTCTTT. This gives the protein CASSPEGGSTEAFF. Together with reference TRBV7-8 and TRBJ1-1, the CDR3 gives the full variable domain: GAGVSQSPRYKVAKRGQDVALRCDPISGHVSLFWYQQALGQGPEFLTYFQNEAQLDKSGLPSDRFFAERPEGSVSTLKIQRTQQEDSAVYLCASSPEGGSTEAFFGQGTRLTVV.

J is TRBJ2-5 and V is TRBV4-2; the D gene is possibly TRBD1 (6 bases). The J call may be mistaken, given a closer DNA end match to TRBJ2-7. The CDR3 consists of 14 residues. Germline CDR1 and CDR2: LGHNA and YNFKEQ. The CDR3 region has the DNA TGTGCCAGCAGCCAAGGCTCCCCAGGGGACGAGCAGTACTTC. It specifies CASSQGSPGDEQYF.

The rearrangement joins TRBV7-8 to TRBJ2-3, with D uncertain. This CDR3 is built from 14 residues. Trimming removed 5 bases at V and 2 bases at J, with 11 bases between. Germline CDR1 SGHVS, CDR2 FQNEAQ. The CDR3 bases are TGTGCCAGCAGCCCTGACCGTTACACAGATACGCAGTATTTT. It translates to CASSPDRYTDTQYF. The full variable domain, completed using reference TRBV7-8 and TRBJ2-3, is GAGVSQSPRYKVAKRGQDVALRCDPISGHVSLFWYQQALGQGPEFLTYFQNEAQLDKSGLPSDRFFAERPEGSVSTLKIQRTQQEDSAVYLCASSPDRYTDTQYFGPGTRLTVL.

Concerning this clonotype: A junction boundary mismatches the germline segment, possibly from a read error. The chain joins TRBV20-1 to TRBJ2-4; 10 positions match TRBD2. The J call is doubtful: the DNA matches TRBJ2-5 better. The CDR3 is 16 residues long. Germline assignment: CDR1 DFQATT and CDR2 SNEGSKA (reference sequence). This CDR3 reads CGASDPRTSGQETQYF. As DNA, the CDR3 is TGCGGTGCTAGCGATCCACGGACTAGCGGCCAAGAGACCCAGTACTTC.

The J gene is TRBJ1-6, the V gene TRBV2, with a weak D call TRBD1 (5 bases). Trimming took 1 base from V and 7 from J, leaving 11 bases between them. Germline CDR1 is SNHLY and CDR2 is FYNNEI. The CDR3 sequence is 15 residues long. The CDR3, as DNA: TGTGCCAGCAGTGAAGTAGGACAAACCAATTCACCCCTCCACTTT. As protein: CASSEVGQTNSPLHF.

The CDR3 protein is CASSTGTEAFF. The DNA of the CDR3 is TGTGCCAGCAGTACAGGGACTGAAGCTTTCTTT. The chain carries TRBV6-5 and TRBJ1-1, with D possibly being TRBD1 (6 bases). Germline assignment: CDR1 MNHEY and CDR2 SVGAGI. This CDR3 contains 11 residues. V was shortened by 5 bases and J by 5 bases, with 6 bases between the two germline ends.

V and J are TRBV12-3 or TRBV12-4 and TRBJ2-1, with D possibly being TRBD2 (5 bases). The V end lost 3 bases, the J end lost 7 bases, and 19 bases lay between the germline ends. The CDR3 has 16 amino acids. The CDR3 coding sequence is TGTGCCAGCAGTTTTAGCGAGGCGGACGGATTAAATGAGCAGTTCTTC. This codes for CASSFSEADGLNEQFF.

The CDR3 DNA sequence: TGTGCCAGGACAGGGGAGGATAGCACTGAAGCTTTCTTT. It specifies CARTGEDSTEAFF. The chain recombines TRBV2 with TRBJ1-1; TRBD1 agrees at 8 bases. Germline CDR1 SNHLY, CDR2 FYNNEI. Trimming took 9 bases from V and 4 from J; bases not matched to a gene: 7. This CDR3 has 13 residues.